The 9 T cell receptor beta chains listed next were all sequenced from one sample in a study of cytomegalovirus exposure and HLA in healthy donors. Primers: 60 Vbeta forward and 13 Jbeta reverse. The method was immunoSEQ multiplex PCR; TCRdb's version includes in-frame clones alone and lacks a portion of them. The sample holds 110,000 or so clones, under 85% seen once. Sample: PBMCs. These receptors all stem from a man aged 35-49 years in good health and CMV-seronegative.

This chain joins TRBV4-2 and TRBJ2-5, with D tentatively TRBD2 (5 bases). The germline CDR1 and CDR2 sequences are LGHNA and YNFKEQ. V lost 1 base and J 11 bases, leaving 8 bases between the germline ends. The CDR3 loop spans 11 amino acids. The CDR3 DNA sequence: TGTGCCAGCAGCCAAGCTGGGGAGCAGTACTTC. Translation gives CASSQAGEQYF.

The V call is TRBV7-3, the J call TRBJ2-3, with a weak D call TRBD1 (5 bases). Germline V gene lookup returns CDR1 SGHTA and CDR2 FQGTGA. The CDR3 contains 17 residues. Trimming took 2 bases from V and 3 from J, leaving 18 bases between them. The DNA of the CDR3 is TGTGCCAGCAGCTTATCCCAGGACACACGAATGACAGATACGCAGTATTTT. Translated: CASSLSQDTRMTDTQYF.

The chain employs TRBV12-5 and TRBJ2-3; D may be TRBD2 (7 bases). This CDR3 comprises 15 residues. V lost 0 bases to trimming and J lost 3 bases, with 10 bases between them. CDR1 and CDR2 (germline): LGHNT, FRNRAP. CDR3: CASGLVQGGTDTQYF. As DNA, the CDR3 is TGTGCTAGTGGTTTGGTACAGGGAGGGACAGATACGCAGTATTTT.

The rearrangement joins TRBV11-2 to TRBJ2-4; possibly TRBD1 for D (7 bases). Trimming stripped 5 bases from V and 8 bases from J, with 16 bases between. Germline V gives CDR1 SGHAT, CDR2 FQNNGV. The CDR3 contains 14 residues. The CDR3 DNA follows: TGTGCCAGCAGCCCCCTGGGCAGGGGGGACATTCAGTACTTC. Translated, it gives CASSPLGRGDIQYF.

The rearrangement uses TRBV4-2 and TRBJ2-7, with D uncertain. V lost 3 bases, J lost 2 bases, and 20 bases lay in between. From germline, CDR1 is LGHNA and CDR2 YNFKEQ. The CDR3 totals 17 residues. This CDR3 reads CASSQTTGSLSPYEQYF. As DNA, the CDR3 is TGTGCCAGCAGCCAGACCACCGGGTCGCTAAGTCCCTACGAGCAGTACTTC.

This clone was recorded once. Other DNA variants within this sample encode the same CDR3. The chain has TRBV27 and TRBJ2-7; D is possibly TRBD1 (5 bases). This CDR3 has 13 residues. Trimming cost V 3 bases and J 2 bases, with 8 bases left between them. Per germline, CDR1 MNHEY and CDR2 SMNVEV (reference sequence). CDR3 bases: TGTGCCAGCAGTTTCCAGGGTACCTACGAGCAGTACTTC. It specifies CASSFQGTYEQYF.

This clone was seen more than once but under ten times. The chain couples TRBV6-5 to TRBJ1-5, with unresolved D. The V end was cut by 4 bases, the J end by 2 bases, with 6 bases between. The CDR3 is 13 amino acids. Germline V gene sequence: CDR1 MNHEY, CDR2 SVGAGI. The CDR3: CASSSLRNQPQHF. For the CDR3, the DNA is TGTGCCAGCAGTTCCCTCCGCAATCAGCCCCAGCATTTT.

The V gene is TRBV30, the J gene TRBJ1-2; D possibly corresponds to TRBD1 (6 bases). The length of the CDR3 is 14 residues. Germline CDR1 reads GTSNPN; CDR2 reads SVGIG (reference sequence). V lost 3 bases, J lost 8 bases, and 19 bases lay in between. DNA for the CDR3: TGTGCCTGGAGCAGCGACAATAGGGGGAGAGGCTACACCTTC. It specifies CAWSSDNRGRGYTF.

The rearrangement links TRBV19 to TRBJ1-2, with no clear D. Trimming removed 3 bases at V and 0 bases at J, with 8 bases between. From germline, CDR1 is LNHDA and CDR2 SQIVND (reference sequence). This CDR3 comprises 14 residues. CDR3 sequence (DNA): TGTGCCAGTAGTATTCAGTCTTCTAACTATGGCTACACCTTC. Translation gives CASSIQSSNYGYTF.